Listed below are T cell receptor beta chains from one sample, sequenced in a study of blood T cells in healthy people across ages. A single record per CDR3 protein comes from TCRdb applying MiXCR to the 5' RACE reads. The top ten clones hold 10% to 15% of a sample with 700,000 to 850,000 distinct CDR3 sequences, about 37% of them seen once. Sequencing used blood. The receptors here all came from a man between 18 and 35 years old in good health. CDR3s include the opening cysteine and the closing phenylalanine or tryptophan. Fields, in order: J gene, D gene, clone size, V gene, CDR3 protein, CDR3 DNA. A D gene is named only where the DNA matches it firmly. Clone size, where shown, is once, few, many, or a class for clones that have expanded.

j_gene: TRBJ1-2; d_gene: .; abundance: few; v_gene: TRBV2; CDR3aa: CASSRANYGYTF; CDR3nt: TGTGCCAGCAGTCGGGCGAACTATGGCTACACCTTC
j_gene: TRBJ2-6; d_gene: .; abundance: .; v_gene: TRBV10-3; CDR3aa: CAISVGGRANVLTF; CDR3nt: TGTGCCATCAGTGTCGGGGGTAGGGCCAACGTCCTGACTTTC
j_gene: TRBJ2-6; d_gene: TRBD1; abundance: .; v_gene: TRBV6-2/TRBV6-3; CDR3aa: CASSYGTGPNVLTF; CDR3nt: TGTGCCAGCAGTTACGGGACAGGACCTAACGTCCTGACTTTC
j_gene: TRBJ1-2; d_gene: TRBD1; abundance: many; v_gene: TRBV25-1; CDR3aa: CASSEWDRAGYGYTF; CDR3nt: TGTGCCAGCAGTGAATGGGACAGGGCGGGCTATGGCTACACCTTC
j_gene: TRBJ2-3; d_gene: .; abundance: .; v_gene: TRBV20-1; CDR3aa: CSASRREVGTDTQYF; CDR3nt: TGCAGTGCGTCCCGGAGGGAGGTCGGCACAGATACGCAGTATTTT
j_gene: TRBJ2-5; d_gene: TRBD2; abundance: .; v_gene: TRBV10-3; CDR3aa: CAIRSGTSGYQETQYF; CDR3nt: TGTGCCATCAGATCAGGGACTAGCGGGTACCAAGAGACCCAGTACTTC
j_gene: TRBJ2-5; d_gene: .; abundance: .; v_gene: TRBV2; CDR3aa: CASSELEKQETQYF; CDR3nt: TGTGCCAGCAGTGAATTGGAGAAACAAGAGACCCAGTACTTC
j_gene: TRBJ1-1; d_gene: .; abundance: .; v_gene: TRBV6-2/TRBV6-3; CDR3aa: CASSYSTRTGGTEAFF; CDR3nt: TGTGCCAGCAGTTACTCAACCCGGACGGGGGGCACTGAAGCTTTCTTT
j_gene: TRBJ1-2; d_gene: TRBD1; abundance: .; v_gene: TRBV20-1; CDR3aa: CSARKTNTGTEPQGYTF; CDR3nt: TGCAGTGCTAGAAAAACGAATACCGGGACAGAGCCTCAGGGCTACACCTTC
j_gene: TRBJ2-1; d_gene: TRBD1; abundance: .; v_gene: TRBV4-1; CDR3aa: CASSHPIGGSQETQFF; CDR3nt: TGCGCCAGCAGCCATCCCATAGGGGGCTCCCAAGAGACCCAGTTCTTC
j_gene: TRBJ1-6; d_gene: TRBD1; abundance: .; v_gene: TRBV4-1; CDR3aa: CASSQAAGQSNSPLHF; CDR3nt: TGCGCCAGCAGCCAAGCGGCGGGACAGTCTAATTCACCCCTCCACTTT
j_gene: TRBJ1-2; d_gene: .; abundance: .; v_gene: TRBV6-5; CDR3aa: CACSAGPIYGYTF; CDR3nt: TGTGCCTGCAGTGCCGGGCCGATCTATGGCTACACCTTC
j_gene: TRBJ2-1; d_gene: .; abundance: .; v_gene: TRBV3-1; CDR3aa: CASSQEVGQGEQFF; CDR3nt: TGTGCCAGCAGCCAAGAGGTGGGGCAGGGTGAGCAGTTCTTC
j_gene: TRBJ2-7; d_gene: .; abundance: few; v_gene: TRBV30; CDR3aa: CAWVGIGFYEQYF; CDR3nt: TGTGCCTGGGTCGGAATTGGGTTCTACGAGCAGTACTTC
j_gene: TRBJ2-3; d_gene: TRBD2; abundance: few; v_gene: TRBV27; CDR3aa: CASSLASGPDTQYF; CDR3nt: TGTGCCAGCAGTTTGGCTAGCGGGCCAGATACGCAGTATTTT
j_gene: TRBJ2-5; d_gene: .; abundance: many; v_gene: TRBV11-2; CDR3aa: CASSLGAGQETQYF; CDR3nt: TGTGCCAGCAGCTTAGGGGCAGGCCAAGAGACCCAGTACTTC
j_gene: TRBJ1-1; d_gene: .; abundance: .; v_gene: TRBV9; CDR3aa: CASSAGQRNTEAFF; CDR3nt: TGTGCCAGCAGCGCCGGACAGCGGAACACTGAAGCTTTCTTT
j_gene: TRBJ2-3; d_gene: TRBD2; abundance: .; v_gene: TRBV20-1; CDR3aa: CSAKTSGGAYTDTQYF; CDR3nt: TGCAGTGCCAAGACTAGCGGGGGGGCTTACACAGATACGCAGTATTTT
j_gene: TRBJ2-6; d_gene: .; abundance: .; v_gene: TRBV4-1; CDR3aa: CVSSPKSTSGANVLTF; CDR3nt: TGCGTCAGCAGTCCCAAAAGCACCTCTGGGGCCAACGTCCTGACTTTC
j_gene: TRBJ2-1; d_gene: .; abundance: few; v_gene: TRBV6-2/TRBV6-3; CDR3aa: CASSYTSPHNEQFF; CDR3nt: TGTGCCAGCAGTTACACTTCCCCCCACAATGAGCAGTTCTTC
j_gene: TRBJ1-2; d_gene: .; abundance: .; v_gene: TRBV10-3; CDR3aa: CAIRQRQDSNYGYTF; CDR3nt: TGTGCCATCAGACAGCGACAGGACTCTAACTATGGCTACACCTTC
j_gene: TRBJ2-1; d_gene: .; abundance: .; v_gene: TRBV11-1; CDR3aa: CASSISDSPTGRNEQFF; CDR3nt: TGTGCCAGCAGCATCTCCGACTCCCCGACAGGACGCAATGAGCAGTTCTTC
j_gene: TRBJ2-1; d_gene: .; abundance: .; v_gene: TRBV7-2; CDR3aa: CASSAARNNEQFF; CDR3nt: TGTGCCAGCAGCGCTGCCAGGAACAATGAGCAGTTCTTC
j_gene: TRBJ2-3; d_gene: TRBD1; abundance: .; v_gene: TRBV24-1; CDR3aa: CATSGGGQGGTDTQYF; CDR3nt: TGTGCCACCAGTGGCGGGGGACAGGGGGGCACAGATACGCAGTATTTT
j_gene: TRBJ2-7; d_gene: TRBD1; abundance: .; v_gene: TRBV12-3/TRBV12-4; CDR3aa: CASSFRQGPYNEQYF; CDR3nt: TGTGCCAGCAGTTTCCGACAGGGGCCCTACAATGAGCAGTACTTC
j_gene: TRBJ2-7; d_gene: .; abundance: .; v_gene: TRBV7-2; CDR3aa: CASSLESDQISNEQYF; CDR3nt: TGTGCCAGCAGCTTAGAGTCGGATCAAATAAGCAATGAGCAGTACTTC
j_gene: TRBJ2-1; d_gene: .; abundance: few; v_gene: TRBV28; CDR3aa: CASKEGSSSYNEQFF; CDR3nt: TGTGCCAGCAAAGAGGGCTCCAGCTCCTACAATGAGCAGTTCTTC
j_gene: TRBJ2-3; d_gene: TRBD2; abundance: few; v_gene: TRBV4-1; CDR3aa: CASSQSERGSTDTQYF; CDR3nt: TGCGCCAGCAGCCAATCTGAGCGGGGGAGCACAGATACGCAGTATTTT
j_gene: TRBJ2-1; d_gene: TRBD1; abundance: .; v_gene: TRBV9; CDR3aa: CASSARPGTESYNEQFF; CDR3nt: TGTGCCAGCAGCGCCCGGCCCGGGACAGAGTCCTACAATGAGCAGTTCTTC
j_gene: TRBJ1-2; d_gene: TRBD1; abundance: .; v_gene: TRBV5-6; CDR3aa: CASTNRDRGYLYGYTF; CDR3nt: TGTGCCAGCACCAACCGGGACAGGGGTTATCTCTATGGCTACACCTTC
j_gene: TRBJ2-2; d_gene: .; abundance: .; v_gene: TRBV5-1; CDR3aa: CASSLGVRGTGELFF; CDR3nt: TGCGCCAGCAGCTTGGGGGTTCGGGGCACCGGGGAGCTGTTTTTT
j_gene: TRBJ1-1; d_gene: .; abundance: few; v_gene: TRBV7-2; CDR3aa: CASSRKSGYDGTEAFF; CDR3nt: TGTGCCAGCAGCCGGAAATCGGGGTATGATGGCACTGAAGCTTTCTTT
j_gene: TRBJ2-5; d_gene: TRBD2; abundance: .; v_gene: TRBV12-3/TRBV12-4; CDR3aa: CASSGSAGGNQETQYF; CDR3nt: TGTGCCAGCAGTGGCTCAGCGGGGGGGAACCAAGAGACCCAGTACTTC
j_gene: TRBJ1-5; d_gene: TRBD1; abundance: few; v_gene: TRBV6-5; CDR3aa: CASSYRQGGNQPQHF; CDR3nt: TGTGCCAGCAGTTACCGACAGGGAGGCAATCAGCCCCAGCATTTT
j_gene: TRBJ2-7; d_gene: TRBD1; abundance: few; v_gene: TRBV6-2/TRBV6-3; CDR3aa: CASIPWQGAYEQYF; CDR3nt: TGTGCCAGCATTCCCTGGCAGGGGGCATACGAGCAGTACTTC
j_gene: TRBJ2-7; d_gene: TRBD2; abundance: few; v_gene: TRBV20-1; CDR3aa: CSARDRAGDLLEQYF; CDR3nt: TGCAGTGCTAGAGATCGCGCGGGGGACCTCTTGGAGCAGTACTTC
j_gene: TRBJ2-3; d_gene: TRBD1; abundance: many; v_gene: TRBV29-1; CDR3aa: CSVGDRGTDTQYF; CDR3nt: TGCAGCGTTGGGGACAGGGGCACAGATACGCAGTATTTT
j_gene: TRBJ2-7; d_gene: TRBD1; abundance: few; v_gene: TRBV20-1; CDR3aa: CSALNSGGRVVVNEQYF; CDR3nt: TGCAGTGCTTTGAACTCAGGGGGCAGGGTCGTAGTTAACGAGCAGTACTTC
j_gene: TRBJ1-2; d_gene: .; abundance: few; v_gene: TRBV5-5; CDR3aa: CASSFPKKSRPDYGYTF; CDR3nt: TGTGCCAGCAGCTTCCCCAAGAAATCCCGACCCGACTATGGCTACACCTTC
j_gene: TRBJ2-7; d_gene: .; abundance: .; v_gene: TRBV2; CDR3aa: CASTSGPYNEQYF; CDR3nt: TGTGCCAGCACGTCAGGCCCCTACAATGAGCAGTACTTC
j_gene: TRBJ2-3; d_gene: .; abundance: .; v_gene: TRBV7-2; CDR3aa: CASSSLSAGGTDTQYF; CDR3nt: TGTGCCAGCAGTAGCCTAAGCGCAGGGGGCACAGATACGCAGTATTTT
j_gene: TRBJ2-5; d_gene: .; abundance: .; v_gene: TRBV20-1; CDR3aa: CSASSGRGDEQYF; CDR3nt: TGCAGTGCTAGTTCGGGACGAGGCGATGAGCAGTACTTC
j_gene: TRBJ2-1; d_gene: .; abundance: .; v_gene: TRBV29-1; CDR3aa: CSVARGDSYNEQFF; CDR3nt: TGCAGCGTAGCCAGGGGAGACTCCTACAATGAGCAGTTCTTC
j_gene: TRBJ2-3; d_gene: TRBD1; abundance: .; v_gene: TRBV20-1; CDR3aa: CSARDLHLGQGAEDTQYF; CDR3nt: TGCAGTGCTAGAGACCTCCATCTGGGACAGGGGGCCGAAGATACACAGTATTTT
j_gene: TRBJ2-5; d_gene: .; abundance: few; v_gene: TRBV5-1; CDR3aa: CASSLVKGRQETQYF; CDR3nt: TGCGCCAGCAGCTTGGTGAAGGGTCGCCAAGAGACCCAGTACTTC